One sample yielded the 19 T cell receptor beta chains listed below, sequenced in a study of T cell responses to AZD1222 COVID-19 vaccine. Generated by immunoSEQ multiplex PCR, the TCRdb table keeps only in-frame clones and is missing some. This sample has approximately 150,000 clones, with 75% to 95% found just once. Sequenced material: peripheral blood, taken on day 0 of AZD1222 vaccination. These receptors all come from an adult in good health.

This clone was counted a single time. The limits of the CDR3 on the DNA are not certain, so only TCRdb's listed CDR3 is given. V and J are TRBV6-4 and TRBJ2-3; the D call of TRBD2 is as the table states it, not checked on the DNA. The germline V gene encodes CDR1 MRHNA and CDR2 SNTAGT. The CDR3 region is 20 residues in length, termini included. CDR3 sequence reads: CARTSVPAVTRGLAINTQYF.

The chain carries TRBV12-3 or TRBV12-4 and TRBJ1-1; TRBD1 is a possible D gene (5 bases). The CDR3 has 13 residues. Trimming stripped 3 bases from V and 11 bases from J, with 16 bases between. The CDR3 DNA reads as TGTGCCAGCAGTTTGGGGATGGGGCTTAGGGCTTTCTTT. It translates to CASSLGMGLRAFF.

This chain uses TRBV7-2 with TRBJ2-2; a possible D gene is TRBD2 (5 bases). The CDR3 runs 14 residues. Looked up from germline, CDR1 is SGHTA and CDR2 is FQGNSA. The V end lost 3 bases, the J end lost 6 bases, and 11 bases lay between the germline ends. CDR3 protein: CASSFSGVAGELFF. The DNA for the CDR3 is TGTGCCAGCAGCTTCTCCGGGGTGGCCGGGGAGCTGTTTTTT.

The chain couples TRBV11-2 to TRBJ1-3; D unclear. The germline CDR1 and CDR2 sequences are SGHAT and FQNNGV. V shed 3 bases and J shed 0 bases, with 12 bases lying between them. This CDR3 contains 16 residues. The CDR3 nucleotides are TGTGCCAGCAGCTTTTCGGGTCCGAGCTCTGGAAACACCATATATTTT. Its protein product is CASSFSGPSSGNTIYF.

This chain uses TRBV1 with TRBJ1-6; the table's TRBD1 call for D was not verified on the DNA. TRBV1 counts as a pseudogene. This CDR3 is 14 amino acids long. CDR3 nucleotides: TGCACCAGCCTAAGCGCCAGGGGGAATTCACCCCTCCACTTT. It encodes CTSLSARGNSPLHF.

This chain links TRBV18 with TRBJ1-5, with 8 bases identical to TRBD1. The germline V gene has CDR1 KGHSH and CDR2 LQKENI. The trim removed 3 bases at V and 6 bases at J, leaving 4 bases unmatched. The CDR3 is 14 amino acids. CDR3 sequence reads: CASSPQGASQPQHF. In DNA form, the CDR3 reads TGTGCCAGCTCACCCCAGGGGGCTAGTCAGCCCCAGCATTTT.

The J gene is TRBJ2-7, the V gene TRBV7-3, with TRBD2 matching over 8 bases. V lost 2 bases and J lost 1; bases outside the gene matches: 4. This CDR3 spans 15 amino acids. Looked up from germline, CDR1 is SGHTA and CDR2 is FQGTGA. In DNA form, the CDR3 reads TGTGCCAGCAGCTTATTGGCGGGGGGTTCCTACGAGCAGTACTTC. It encodes CASSLLAGGSYEQYF.

The chain uses TRBV15 and TRBJ1-3; TRBD1 might be the D (6 bases). The V end was cut by 3 bases, the J end by 4 bases, with 10 bases between. The CDR3 has 14 amino acids. Per germline, CDR1 LNHNV and CDR2 YYDKDF (reference sequence). The CDR3: CATSRDRIGNTIYF. CDR3 sequence (DNA): TGTGCCACCAGCAGGGACAGAATCGGAAACACCATATATTTT.

A single count supports this clone. V is TRBV6-5 and J is TRBJ1-1, with unresolved D. Trimming took 5 bases from V and 0 from J, leaving 10 bases between them. Germline V gives CDR1 MNHEY, CDR2 SVGAGI. The CDR3 is 14 amino acids. This CDR3 is CASSRTDMNTEAFF. The CDR3 DNA is TGTGCCAGCAGTAGGACGGATATGAACACTGAAGCTTTCTTT.

V usage is TRBV24-1 and J usage is TRBJ1-6; D is ambiguous. V was trimmed by 4 bases and J by 0 bases, leaving 18 bases between them. Germline V gives CDR1 KGHDR, CDR2 SFDVKD. The CDR3 consists of 19 residues. The CDR3 DNA reads as TGTGCCACCAGTGACCTTAAGGTGCCAGTTCTCTCCTATAATTCACCCCTCCACTTT. It translates to CATSDLKVPVLSYNSPLHF.

The rearrangement links TRBV7-2 to TRBJ1-2; D is possibly TRBD1 (6 bases). The CDR3 covers 14 residues. Germline CDR1 is SGHTA and CDR2 is FQGNSA. V was shortened by 3 bases and J by 7 bases, with 15 bases between the two germline ends. The CDR3 sequence: CASSFGTPDVGYTF. CDR3 bases: TGTGCCAGCAGCTTCGGGACACCTGATGTTGGCTACACCTTC.

The chain carries TRBV9 and TRBJ2-7, with 12 nucleotides matching TRBD1. Germline CDR1 and CDR2: SGDLS and YYNGEE. The junction had 8 bases not matched to a gene; V was cut back by 3 bases and J by 4 bases. CDR3 size: 16 residues. CDR3 coding DNA: TGTGCCAGCAGCGCAGGACCGGGACAGGGGGCTTACGAGCAGTACTTC. Protein product: CASSAGPGQGAYEQYF.

The J gene is TRBJ1-2, the V gene TRBV5-6; D is perhaps TRBD1 (5 bases). The CDR3 has 13 amino acids. Trimming stripped 2 bases from V and 5 bases from J, with 10 bases between. Germline-derived CDR1 and CDR2 are SGHDT and YYEEEE. The CDR3 loop reads CASSLDRFYGYTF. CDR3 DNA: TGTGCCAGCAGCTTAGACAGATTTTATGGCTACACCTTC.

The chain couples TRBV6-1 to TRBJ2-5; 8 nucleotides agree with TRBD1. The V gene end was trimmed by 3 bases and the J gene end by 5 bases; junction bases not matched to a gene: 8. CDR3 length: 15 residues. Germline loops: CDR1 MNHNS, CDR2 SASEGT. CDR3 residues: CASSDLTGARETQYF. CDR3 coding DNA: TGTGCCAGCAGTGACCTGACAGGGGCGAGGGAGACCCAGTACTTC.

This chain joins TRBV19 and TRBJ1-5; possibly TRBD1 for D (6 bases). Trimming cost V 8 bases and J 1 base, with 9 bases left between them. This CDR3 has 13 residues. The germline CDR1 and CDR2 sequences are LNHDA and SQIVND (reference sequence). This CDR3 reads CASQGISNQPQHF. The CDR3 DNA reads as TGTGCCAGTCAGGGGATAAGCAATCAGCCCCAGCATTTT.

This chain links TRBV2 with TRBJ1-2; maybe TRBD1 (5 bases). Per the germline V gene, CDR1 is SNHLY and CDR2 is FYNNEI. V was cut by 5 bases and J by 6 bases, with 19 bases left in between. The CDR3 is 15 amino acids. The CDR3, as DNA: TGTGCCAGCAGTCAAACCCAGGGAGTTCTCGATGGCTACACCTTC. Translated: CASSQTQGVLDGYTF. The full variable domain, rest sourced from reference TRBV2 and TRBJ1-2, is EPEVTQTPSHQVTQMGQEVILRCVPISNHLYFYWYRQILGQKVEFLVSFYNNEISEKSEIFDDQFSVERPDGSNFTLKIRSTKLEDSAMYFCASSQTQGVLDGYTFGSGTRLTVV.

This chain connects TRBV5-1 to TRBJ2-3; D gene uncertain. Germline values: CDR1 SGHRS, CDR2 YFSETQ. CDR3 length: 15 amino acids. Trimming left V 0 bases short and J 0 bases short, with 8 bases between. The CDR3 DNA follows: TGCGCCAGCAGCTTGGACGGTCCTAGCACAGATACGCAGTATTTT. Its protein product is CASSLDGPSTDTQYF.

This clone was detected only a few times. The chain is built from TRBV19 and TRBJ2-5; D is unclear. Germline CDR1 LNHDA, CDR2 SQIVND (reference sequence). This CDR3 region has 16 residues. Trimming shortened V by 3 bases and J by 0 bases, and 14 bases separated the two germline ends. This CDR3 reads CASSISGEWYQETQYF. Here the CDR3 DNA reads TGTGCCAGTAGTATTAGTGGGGAATGGTACCAAGAGACCCAGTACTTC.

V is TRBV18 and J is TRBJ1-2, with a possible D match to TRBD1 (5 bases). The CDR3 has 13 amino acids. The V end was cut by 6 bases, the J end by 2 bases, with 10 bases between. Germline values: CDR1 KGHSH, CDR2 LQKENI. The DNA of the CDR3 is TGTGCCAGCTCGACCCAGGGAAACTATGGCTACACCTTC. This gives the protein CASSTQGNYGYTF.